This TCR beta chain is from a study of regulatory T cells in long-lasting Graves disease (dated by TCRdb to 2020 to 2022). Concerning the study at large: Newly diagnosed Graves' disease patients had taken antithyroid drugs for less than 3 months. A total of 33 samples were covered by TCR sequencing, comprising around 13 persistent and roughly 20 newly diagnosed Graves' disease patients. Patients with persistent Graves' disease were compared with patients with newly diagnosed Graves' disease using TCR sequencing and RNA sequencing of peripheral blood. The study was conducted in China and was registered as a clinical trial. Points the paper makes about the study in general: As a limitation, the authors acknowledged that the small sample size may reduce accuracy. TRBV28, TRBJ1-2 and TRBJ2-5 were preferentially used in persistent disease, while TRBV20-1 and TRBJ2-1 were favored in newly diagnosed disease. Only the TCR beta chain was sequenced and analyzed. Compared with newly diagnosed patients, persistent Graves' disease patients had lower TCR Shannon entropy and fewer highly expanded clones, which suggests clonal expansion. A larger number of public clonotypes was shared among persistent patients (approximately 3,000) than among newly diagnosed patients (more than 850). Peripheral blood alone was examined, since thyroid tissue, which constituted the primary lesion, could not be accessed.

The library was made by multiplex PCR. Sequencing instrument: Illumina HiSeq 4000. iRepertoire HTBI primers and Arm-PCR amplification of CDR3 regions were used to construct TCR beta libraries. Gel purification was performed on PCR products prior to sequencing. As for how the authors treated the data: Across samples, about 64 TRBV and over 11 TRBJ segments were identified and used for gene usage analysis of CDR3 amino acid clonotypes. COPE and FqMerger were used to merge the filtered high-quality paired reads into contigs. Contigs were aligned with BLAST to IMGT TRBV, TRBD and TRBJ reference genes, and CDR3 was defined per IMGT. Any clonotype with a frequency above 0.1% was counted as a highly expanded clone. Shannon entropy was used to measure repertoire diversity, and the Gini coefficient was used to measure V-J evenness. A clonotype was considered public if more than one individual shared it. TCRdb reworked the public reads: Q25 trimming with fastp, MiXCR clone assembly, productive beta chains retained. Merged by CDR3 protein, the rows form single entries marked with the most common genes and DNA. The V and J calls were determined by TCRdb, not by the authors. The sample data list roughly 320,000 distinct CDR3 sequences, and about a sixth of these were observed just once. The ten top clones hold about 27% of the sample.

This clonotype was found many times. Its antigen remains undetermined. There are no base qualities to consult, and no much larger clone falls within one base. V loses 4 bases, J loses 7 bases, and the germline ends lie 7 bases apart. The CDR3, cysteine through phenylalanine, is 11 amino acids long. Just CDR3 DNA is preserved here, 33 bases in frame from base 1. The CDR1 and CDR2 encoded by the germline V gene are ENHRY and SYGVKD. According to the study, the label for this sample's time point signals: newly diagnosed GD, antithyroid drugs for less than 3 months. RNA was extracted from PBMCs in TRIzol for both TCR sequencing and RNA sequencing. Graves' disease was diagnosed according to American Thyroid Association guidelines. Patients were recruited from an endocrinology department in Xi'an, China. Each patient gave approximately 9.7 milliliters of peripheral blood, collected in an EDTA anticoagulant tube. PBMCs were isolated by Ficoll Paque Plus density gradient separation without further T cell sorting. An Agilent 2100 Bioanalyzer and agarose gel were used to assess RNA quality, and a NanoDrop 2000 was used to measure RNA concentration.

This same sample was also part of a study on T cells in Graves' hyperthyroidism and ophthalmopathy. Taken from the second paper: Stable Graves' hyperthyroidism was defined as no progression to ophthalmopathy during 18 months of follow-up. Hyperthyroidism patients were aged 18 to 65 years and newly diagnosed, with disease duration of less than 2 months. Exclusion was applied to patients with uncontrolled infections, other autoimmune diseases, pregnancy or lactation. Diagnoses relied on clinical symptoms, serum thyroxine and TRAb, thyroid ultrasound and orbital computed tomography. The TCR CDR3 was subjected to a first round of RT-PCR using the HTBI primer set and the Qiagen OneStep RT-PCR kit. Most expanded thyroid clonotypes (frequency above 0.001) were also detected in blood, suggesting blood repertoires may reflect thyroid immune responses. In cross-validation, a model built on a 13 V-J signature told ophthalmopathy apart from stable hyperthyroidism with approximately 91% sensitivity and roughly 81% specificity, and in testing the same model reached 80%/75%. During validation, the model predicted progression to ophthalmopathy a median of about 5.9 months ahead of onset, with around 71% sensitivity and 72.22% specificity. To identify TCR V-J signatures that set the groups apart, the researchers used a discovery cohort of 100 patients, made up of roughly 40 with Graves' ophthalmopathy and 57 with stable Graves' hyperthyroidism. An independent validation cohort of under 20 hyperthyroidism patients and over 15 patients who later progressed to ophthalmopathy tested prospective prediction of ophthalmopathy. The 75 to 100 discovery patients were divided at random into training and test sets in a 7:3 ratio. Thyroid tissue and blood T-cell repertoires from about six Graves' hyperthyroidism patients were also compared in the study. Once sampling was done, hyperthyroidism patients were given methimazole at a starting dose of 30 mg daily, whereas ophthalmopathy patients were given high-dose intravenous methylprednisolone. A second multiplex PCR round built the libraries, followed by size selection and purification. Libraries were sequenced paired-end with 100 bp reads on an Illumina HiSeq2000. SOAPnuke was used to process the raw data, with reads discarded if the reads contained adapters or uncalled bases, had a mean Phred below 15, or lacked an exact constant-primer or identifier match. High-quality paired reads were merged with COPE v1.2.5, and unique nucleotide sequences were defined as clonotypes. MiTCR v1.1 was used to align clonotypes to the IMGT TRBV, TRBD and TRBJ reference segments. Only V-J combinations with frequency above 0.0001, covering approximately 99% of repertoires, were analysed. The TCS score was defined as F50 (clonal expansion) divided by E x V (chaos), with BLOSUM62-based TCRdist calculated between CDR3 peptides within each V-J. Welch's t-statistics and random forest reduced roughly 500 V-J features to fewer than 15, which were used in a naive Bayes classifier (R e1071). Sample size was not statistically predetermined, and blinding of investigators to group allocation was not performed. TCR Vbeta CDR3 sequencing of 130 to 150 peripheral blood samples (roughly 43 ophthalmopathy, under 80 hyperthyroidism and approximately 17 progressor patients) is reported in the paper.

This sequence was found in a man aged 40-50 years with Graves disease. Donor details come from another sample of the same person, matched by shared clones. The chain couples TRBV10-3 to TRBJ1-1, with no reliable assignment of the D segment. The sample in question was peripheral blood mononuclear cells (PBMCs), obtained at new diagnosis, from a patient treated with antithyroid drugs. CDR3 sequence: CAISAGVEAFF. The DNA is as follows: TGTGCCATCAGTGCGGGAGTTGAAGCTTTCTTT.